The clone carrying this TCR beta chain has a handful of counts. Authors' data handling: From reference gene primer amplification, estimates of nucleated cell counts were derived. Sequenced by immunoSEQ multiplex PCR; TCRdb stores in-frame clones only, minus some. V, J and clone size were drawn from that table, and D and trimming were deduced from the DNA. Among fewer than 300,000 clones listed, just over 85% were seen once. The CDR3 is 14 amino acids. The V gene's germline CDR1 is SGHAT and CDR2 FQNNGV. V was pared by 4 bases and J by 4 bases, with 11 bases between. These data come from a study of blood T cell repertoires in COVID-19. The wider study: Both acute and convalescent COVID-19 samples were obtained from the United States, Italy and Spain.

While infection was still active, Seattle patients were enrolled and then followed longitudinally. The chain links TRBV11-2 to TRBJ1-5; maybe TRBD1 (5 bases). What was sequenced was peripheral blood. The sequence was obtained from a man over 45 with COVID-19, enrolled during active disease. The CDR3 bases are TGTGCCAGCAGCTCCGGGGGGGGGAATCAGCCCCAGCATTTT. As protein: CASSSGGGNQPQHF.